A selection of T cell receptor beta chains follows, all from one sample in a study of Ad26.COV2.S vaccination and SARS-CoV-2 variants. Using immunoSEQ multiplex PCR, the repertoire was profiled, and TCRdb retains in-frame clones only, with some absent. The data show a few hundred thousand clones, about 90% seen once. The sequenced sample was peripheral blood, obtained in a trial of Ad26.COV2.S vaccine versus placebo. These receptors were collected from a person between 18 and 60 years old who received the Ad26.COV2.S COVID-19 vaccine or a placebo. CDR3s include the opening cysteine and the closing phenylalanine or tryptophan. The D gene is left open where the match is weak. Expanded clones get a size class; other rows say once, few or many, or leave the size out.

clone size: NA
J gene: TRBJ2-7
CDR3 length: 15
V gene: TRBV11-1
D gene: TRBD1
CDR3 DNA: TGTGCCAGCAGCTGCCGGGGACAGGGTTGTCACGAGCAGTACTTC
CDR3 protein: CASSCRGQGCHEQYF

clone size: NA
J gene: TRBJ2-7
CDR3 length: 17
V gene: TRBV7-9
D gene: TRBD2
CDR3 DNA: TGTGCCAGCAGCTTAGCCTCTAGCGGGAGGGCCCTATACGAGCAGTACTTC
CDR3 protein: CASSLASSGRALYEQYF

clone size: NA
J gene: TRBJ2-7
CDR3 length: 16
V gene: TRBV5-1
D gene: TRBD1
CDR3 DNA: TGCGCCAGCAGCGTGCACCGGGACAGGACATACTACGAGCAGTACTTC
CDR3 protein: CASSVHRDRTYYEQYF

clone size: NA
J gene: TRBJ1-6
CDR3 length: 15
V gene: TRBV2
D gene: TRBD1
CDR3 DNA: TGTGCCAGCAGTGGACAGGGGCCTTTGGATTCACCCCTCCACTTT
CDR3 protein: CASSGQGPLDSPLHF

clone size: few
J gene: TRBJ1-1
CDR3 length: 13
V gene: TRBV13
D gene: NA
CDR3 DNA: TGTGCCAGCAGTAGAACAGGGAACACTGAAGCTTTCTTT
CDR3 protein: CASSRTGNTEAFF

clone size: NA
J gene: TRBJ1-2
CDR3 length: 18
V gene: TRBV11-2
D gene: NA
CDR3 DNA: TGTGCCAGCAGCTTAGATCCGTACAGGAGGAAGACTAACTATGGCTACACCTTC
CDR3 protein: CASSLDPYRRKTNYGYTF

clone size: NA
J gene: TRBJ2-5
CDR3 length: 15
V gene: TRBV9
D gene: TRBD2
CDR3 DNA: TGTGCCAGCAGCGGGGGGACTCTCGGGAGGGAGACCCAGTACTTC
CDR3 protein: CASSGGTLGRETQYF

clone size: NA
J gene: TRBJ1-2
CDR3 length: 12
V gene: TRBV7-8
D gene: NA
CDR3 DNA: TGTGCCAGCAGCTTATCCGACTATGGCTACACCTTC
CDR3 protein: CASSLSDYGYTF

clone size: NA
J gene: TRBJ2-2
CDR3 length: 12
V gene: TRBV6-5
D gene: NA
CDR3 DNA: TGTGCCAGCAGTCCAGGGTCCGGGGAGCTGTTTTTT
CDR3 protein: CASSPGSGELFF

clone size: once
J gene: TRBJ2-1
CDR3 length: 15
V gene: TRBV5-1
D gene: NA
CDR3 DNA: TGCGCCAGCAGCTTGACGGGGATTGGGCGCAATGAGCAGTTCTTC
CDR3 protein: CASSLTGIGRNEQFF

clone size: NA
J gene: TRBJ2-5
CDR3 length: 17
V gene: TRBV28
D gene: TRBD2
CDR3 DNA: TGTGCCAGCAGTTTAGCAGGAGGTGCGGGAGTTCAAGAGACCCAGTACTTC
CDR3 protein: CASSLAGGAGVQETQYF

clone size: NA
J gene: TRBJ2-1
CDR3 length: 13
V gene: TRBV7-9
D gene: NA
CDR3 DNA: TGTGCCAGCAGCTTACAGAGTCGGAGTGAGCAGTTCTTC
CDR3 protein: CASSLQSRSEQFF

clone size: many
J gene: TRBJ2-7
CDR3 length: 12
V gene: TRBV2
D gene: NA
CDR3 DNA: TGTGCCAGCAGTGGGGCCAATGACGAGCAGTACTTC
CDR3 protein: CASSGANDEQYF

clone size: NA
J gene: TRBJ1-5
CDR3 length: 14
V gene: TRBV28
D gene: NA
CDR3 DNA: TGTGCCAGCAGTGGGAGTCAGGTAAATCAGCCCCAGCATTTT
CDR3 protein: CASSGSQVNQPQHF

clone size: NA
J gene: TRBJ1-1
CDR3 length: 15
V gene: TRBV19
D gene: NA
CDR3 DNA: TGTGCCAGTAGTATCCCTTCGACGGGGAACACTGAAGCTTTCTTT
CDR3 protein: CASSIPSTGNTEAFF

clone size: NA
J gene: TRBJ1-3
CDR3 length: 12
V gene: TRBV10-3
D gene: NA
CDR3 DNA: TGTGCCATCAGGGACACTGGAAACACCATATATTTT
CDR3 protein: CAIRDTGNTIYF

clone size: once
J gene: TRBJ1-1
CDR3 length: 18
V gene: TRBV4-3
D gene: NA
CDR3 DNA: TGCGCCAGCAGCCAAGGGAGCAGGGCCTATAACTTGAACACTGAAGCTTTCTTT
CDR3 protein: CASSQGSRAYNLNTEAFF

clone size: NA
J gene: TRBJ2-5
CDR3 length: 14
V gene: TRBV12-5
D gene: NA
CDR3 DNA: TGTGCTAGTGGTTTGGGGACAACACGGGAGACCCAGTACTTC
CDR3 protein: CASGLGTTRETQYF

clone size: NA
J gene: TRBJ1-1
CDR3 length: 16
V gene: TRBV28
D gene: NA
CDR3 DNA: TGTGCCAGCAAAGTTCATTTGACCGGGGCGAACACTGAAGCTTTCTTT
CDR3 protein: CASKVHLTGANTEAFF

clone size: NA
J gene: TRBJ1-5
CDR3 length: 16
V gene: TRBV2
D gene: TRBD1
CDR3 DNA: TGTGCCAGCAGTCACCGGGACAGGGGACGTCGCCAGCCCCAGCATTTT
CDR3 protein: CASSHRDRGRRQPQHF

clone size: NA
J gene: TRBJ1-2
CDR3 length: 15
V gene: TRBV7-2
D gene: NA
CDR3 DNA: TGTGCCAGCAGCTTAGGTTTTAGGGCGGGGAATGGCTACACCTTC
CDR3 protein: CASSLGFRAGNGYTF

clone size: once
J gene: TRBJ1-2
CDR3 length: 17
V gene: TRBV5-6
D gene: TRBD1
CDR3 DNA: TGTGCCAGCAGCCGGGGACAGCCCGACCGTAATAACTATGGCTACACCTTC
CDR3 protein: CASSRGQPDRNNYGYTF

clone size: NA
J gene: TRBJ1-2
CDR3 length: 16
V gene: TRBV3-1/TRBV3-2
D gene: TRBD1
CDR3 DNA: TGTGCCAGCAGCCAAGGGCGACAGGGGGTGATCTATGGCTACACCTTC
CDR3 protein: CASSQGRQGVIYGYTF

clone size: NA
J gene: TRBJ2-5
CDR3 length: 15
V gene: TRBV18
D gene: TRBD1
CDR3 DNA: TGTGCCAGCTCACGAGCAACAGGGGCCCAAGAGACCCAGTACTTC
CDR3 protein: CASSRATGAQETQYF

clone size: NA
J gene: TRBJ2-1
CDR3 length: 13
V gene: TRBV7-9
D gene: TRBD2
CDR3 DNA: TGTGCCAGCAGCTACGGGAGGGCCGGTGAGCAGTTCTTC
CDR3 protein: CASSYGRAGEQFF

clone size: NA
J gene: TRBJ2-1
CDR3 length: 14
V gene: TRBV10-3
D gene: TRBD1
CDR3 DNA: TGTGCCATCAGCCGGGACAGCCCTTTCAATGAGCAGTTCTTC
CDR3 protein: CAISRDSPFNEQFF

clone size: NA
J gene: TRBJ2-7
CDR3 length: 15
V gene: TRBV19
D gene: TRBD1
CDR3 DNA: TGTGCCAGTAGTATGGGACAGGGGAGCTCCTACGAGCAGTACTTC
CDR3 protein: CASSMGQGSSYEQYF

clone size: NA
J gene: TRBJ2-6
CDR3 length: 14
V gene: TRBV7-7
D gene: NA
CDR3 DNA: TGTGCTAGCAGCTCAGGGCCTGGGGCCAACGTCCTGACTTTC
CDR3 protein: CASSSGPGANVLTF

clone size: NA
J gene: TRBJ2-5
CDR3 length: 16
V gene: TRBV4-2
D gene: TRBD2
CDR3 DNA: TGTGCCAGCAGCCAGAGGGGACTAGCTCAAGGAGAGACCCAGTACTTC
CDR3 protein: CASSQRGLAQGETQYF